Shown below are 20 T cell receptor beta chains from a single sample sequenced in a study of blood T cell repertoires in COVID-19. The repertoire was sequenced with immunoSEQ multiplex PCR; TCRdb's copy has only in-frame clones and lacks some. The data contain 30,000 to 35,000 clones, 85% of them singletons. Source material: peripheral blood. These receptors originate from a human donor with acute or convalescent COVID-19. The donor label of this sample is uncertain.

This clone was observed a few times. The chain couples TRBV18 to TRBJ2-3; D might be TRBD2 (6 bases). The CDR3 runs to 18 residues. Germline-derived CDR1 and CDR2 are KGHSH and LQKENI. The V and J ends lost 4 bases and 6 bases respectively, with 26 bases between them. CDR3 sequence reads: CASSLNSPTGTGVDTQYF. CDR3 nucleotide sequence: TGTGCCAGCTCACTTAACTCCCCTACTGGAACGGGGGTTGATACGCAGTATTTT.

Here the CDR3 DNA reads TGTGCCAGTGACAGGGGGGGATTTGAAGCTTTCTTT. It codes for CASDRGGFEAFF. The J gene is TRBJ1-1, the V gene TRBV28; 9 bases fit TRBD1. This CDR3 is 12 amino acids long. Germline lookup yields CDR1 MDHEN and CDR2 SYDVKM. Trimming removed 9 bases from V and 7 bases from J; junction bases left unmatched: 6.

The chain uses TRBV11-1 and TRBJ1-2, with D possibly TRBD1 on 6 matching bases. CDR3 length equals 14 residues. Between the trimmed V and J ends, which lost 6 bases and 2 bases, there was a span of 13 bases. The germline CDR1 and CDR2 sequences are SGHAT and FQDESV (reference sequence). The CDR3 protein is CASSPGQSNYGYTF. The CDR3 DNA reads TGTGCCAGCAGTCCAGGACAGTCGAACTATGGCTACACCTTC.

The V and J genes are TRBV7-3 and TRBJ1-1; D unclear. The CDR3 has 13 amino acids. Germline assignment: CDR1 SGHTA and CDR2 FQGTGA. The ends were cut back, 5 bases at V and 3 bases at J, with 10 bases in the middle. Here the CDR3 DNA reads TGTGCCAGCAGCATTCAGAGGGACACTGAAGCTTTCTTT. Translation: CASSIQRDTEAFF.

Here the CDR3 reads CASSPLGQGVGAFF. Here the CDR3 DNA reads TGTGCCAGCAGTCCTCTCGGACAGGGGGTCGGAGCTTTCTTT. This chain joins TRBV2 and TRBJ1-1; 10 nucleotides align to TRBD1. With V trimmed by 5 bases and J by 10 bases, 10 bases remained unmatched. The CDR3 runs to 14 residues. In germline, CDR1 is SNHLY, CDR2 FYNNEI.

The chain has TRBV7-2 and TRBJ1-2; 7 nucleotides agree with TRBD1. The germline V gene has CDR1 SGHTA and CDR2 FQGNSA. V dropped 5 bases and J dropped 2; count of bases not matched to a gene: 14. The CDR3 has 17 amino acids. This CDR3 reads CASSPLRGDIRNYGYTF. In DNA, the CDR3 is TGTGCCAGCAGCCCACTCAGGGGGGATATCCGAAACTATGGCTACACCTTC.

The genes are TRBV7-2 and TRBJ2-3, with a weak D call TRBD2 (6 bases). The CDR3 extends over 16 amino acids. Germline V gene lookup returns CDR1 SGHTA and CDR2 FQGNSA. Trimming stripped 4 bases from V and 4 bases from J, with 18 bases between. The CDR3 bases are TGTGCCAGCAGCTCCGGGACCGGGGGTGAGGCAGATACGCAGTATTTT. Protein sequence: CASSSGTGGEADTQYF.

V usage is TRBV3-1 (or the pseudogene TRBV3-2) and J usage is TRBJ2-4; TRBD2 matches 7 bases. Trimming cost V 5 bases and J 7 bases; bases outside gene matches: 8. The CDR3 runs 14 residues. CDR1 is LGHDT, CDR2 YNNKEL, per germline (reference sequence). The CDR3 region has the DNA TGTGCCAGCAGCTTTTATGGGACTAATAACATTCAGTACTTC. Translating gives CASSFYGTNNIQYF.

The chain has TRBV9 and TRBJ1-1; no reliable D call. Germline loops: CDR1 SGDLS, CDR2 YYNGEE. The CDR3 spans 13 residues. Trimming pared 0 bases from V and 4 bases from J, leaving 7 bases between. This CDR3 is CASSVGPGTEAFF. The DNA of the CDR3 is TGTGCCAGCAGCGTAGGCCCGGGCACTGAAGCTTTCTTT. The complete variable domain, with remaining parts taken from reference TRBV9 and TRBJ1-1, reads DSGVTQTPKHLITATGQRVTLRCSPRSGDLSVYWYQQSLDQGLQFLIQYYNGEERAKGNILERFSAQQFPDLHSELNLSSLELGDSALYFCASSVGPGTEAFFGQGTRLTVV.

The rearrangement uses TRBV18 and TRBJ1-2; D gene unclear. CDR3 length: 13 residues. Germline V gene lookup returns CDR1 KGHSH and CDR2 LQKENI. Trimming left V 2 bases short and J 3 bases short, with 7 bases between. Here the CDR3 reads CASSPGEDYGYTF. The CDR3 coding sequence is TGTGCCAGCTCACCAGGGGAGGACTATGGCTACACCTTC.

J is TRBJ2-1 and V is TRBV19; 12 nucleotides agree with TRBD2. CDR1 is LNHDA, CDR2 SQIVND, per germline (reference sequence). Unmatched junction bases numbered 6, after V lost 3 bases and J lost 9 bases. The CDR3 contains 15 residues. The CDR3 here is CASSIPSGRAGEQFF. CDR3 DNA: TGTGCCAGTAGTATCCCTAGCGGGAGGGCCGGTGAGCAGTTCTTC.

The chain links TRBV11-3 to TRBJ1-1; no clear D gene. This CDR3 contains 11 residues. Trimming stripped 4 bases from V and 3 bases from J, with 3 bases between. Germline V lookup: CDR1 SGHNT, CDR2 YENEEA. This chain's CDR3 is CASSSYTEAFF. CDR3 coding DNA: TGTGCCAGCAGCTCCTACACTGAAGCTTTCTTT.

The chain links TRBV18 to TRBJ1-1; 8 bases map to TRBD1. Germline V lookup: CDR1 KGHSH, CDR2 LQKENI. The CDR3 contains 12 residues. The J segment lost 9 bases and the V segment lost 3 bases, leaving 3 bases of the junction unmatched. CDR3 loop: CASSPGQDQAFF. The CDR3 DNA reads as TGTGCCAGCTCACCGGGACAGGATCAAGCTTTCTTT. Variable domain in full (rest from reference TRBV18 and TRBJ1-1): NAGVMQNPRHLVRRRGQEARLRCSPMKGHSHVYWYRQLPEEGLKFMVYLQKENIIDESGMPKERFSAEFPKEGPSILRIQQVVRGDSAAYFCASSPGQDQAFFGQGTRLTVV.

V usage is TRBV7-2 and J usage is TRBJ2-7; TRBD1 matches at 7 bases. The V segment lost 5 bases and the J segment 6 bases; nucleotides outside the gene matches: 7. The length of the CDR3 is 13 residues. The germline V gene encodes CDR1 SGHTA and CDR2 FQGNSA. CDR3 amino acids: CASSQIGTAEQYF. In nucleotides, the CDR3 is TGTGCCAGCAGCCAGATCGGGACAGCCGAGCAGTACTTC.

The chain has TRBV15 and TRBJ2-7; 9 positions agree with TRBD1. The CDR3 is made up of 14 amino acids. Germline loops: CDR1 LNHNV, CDR2 YYDKDF (reference sequence). V was clipped by 8 bases and J by 3 bases; unmatched bases: 8. The CDR3: CATATGGLVYEQYF. The CDR3 DNA reads TGTGCCACCGCAACAGGGGGCCTAGTCTACGAGCAGTACTTC. The variable domain in full, with the rest retrieved from reference TRBV15 and TRBJ2-7, is DAMVIQNPRYQVTQFGKPVTLSCSQTLNHNVMYWYQQKSSQAPKLLFHYYDKDFNNEADTPDNFQSRRPNTSFCFLDIRSPGLGDTAMYLCATATGGLVYEQYFGPGTRLTVT.

The chain carries TRBV11-3 and TRBJ2-7; 9 bases align to TRBD1. The length of the CDR3 is 18 residues. The ends lost 0 bases at V and 1 base at J; junction bases unmatched: 10. Germline CDR1 is SGHNT and CDR2 is YENEEA. This CDR3 is CASSLEAGTGLTSYEQYF. CDR3 DNA: TGTGCCAGCAGCTTAGAGGCCGGGACAGGGCTAACATCCTACGAGCAGTACTTC.

The chain employs TRBV11-3 and TRBJ1-2, with D possibly matching TRBD1 (6 bases). Germline CDR1 SGHNT, CDR2 YENEEA. This CDR3 has 12 amino acids. The ends were cut back, 7 bases at V and 1 base at J, with 7 bases in the middle. Written as DNA, the CDR3 is TGTGCCAGCAAGGACAGTAACTATGGCTACACCTTC. Translation gives CASKDSNYGYTF.

The rearrangement uses TRBV16 and TRBJ1-1; 7 nucleotides align to TRBD1. The CDR3 loop spans 17 amino acids. Germline CDR1 KGHSY, CDR2 FQNENV. The V and J ends lost 2 bases and 4 bases, in that order; junction bases with no gene match: 13. Here the CDR3 DNA reads TGTGCCAGCAGCCAAGACAGGGCGTCATTGGTGGGCACTGAAGCTTTCTTT. This codes for CASSQDRASLVGTEAFF.

CDR3 nucleotides: TGTGCCACCAGCACCATCGCGGGATACAGGGGCCGGGAGAATGGCTACACCTTC. Translation: CATSTIAGYRGRENGYTF. The chain uses TRBV15 and TRBJ1-2; 7 nucleotides align to TRBD1. CDR1 LNHNV and CDR2 YYDKDF come from the germline V gene (reference sequence). This CDR3 region has 18 residues. V shed 4 bases and J 6 bases; nucleotides not matched to a gene: 20.

CDR3 in amino acids: CASSPGGQGNNSPLHF. The CDR3 coding sequence is TGTGCCAGCAGCCCGGGCGGACAGGGGAATAATTCACCCCTCCACTTT. This chain links TRBV3-1 (or the pseudogene TRBV3-2) with TRBJ1-6; 9 nucleotides line up with TRBD1. The CDR3 totals 16 residues. Per germline, CDR1 LGHDT and CDR2 YNNKEL (reference sequence). The junction had 6 bases not matched to a gene; V was cut back by 4 bases and J by 5 bases.